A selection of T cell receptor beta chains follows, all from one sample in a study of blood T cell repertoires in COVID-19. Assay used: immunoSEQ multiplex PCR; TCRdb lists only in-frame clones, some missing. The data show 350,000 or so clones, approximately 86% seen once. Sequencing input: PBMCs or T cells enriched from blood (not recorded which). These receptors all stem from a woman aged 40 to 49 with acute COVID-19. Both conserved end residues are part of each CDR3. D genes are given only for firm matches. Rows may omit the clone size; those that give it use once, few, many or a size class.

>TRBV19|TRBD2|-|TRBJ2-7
TGTGCCAGTAGTATGGGACTAGCGGCCAACTACGAGCAGTACTTC
CASSMGLAANYEQYF
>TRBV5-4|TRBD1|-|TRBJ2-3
TGTGCCAGCAGCCTCCAGGGGGCAAGAACAGATACGCAGTATTTT
CASSLQGARTDTQYF
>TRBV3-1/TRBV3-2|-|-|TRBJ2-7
TGTGCCAGCAGCTCCAGCGGTTCTACCTACGAGCAGTACTTC
CASSSSGSTYEQYF
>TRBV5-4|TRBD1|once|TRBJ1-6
TGTGCCAGCAGCTTGGGCAAGACTGGGGACAGGAATTCACCCCTCCACTTT
CASSLGKTGDRNSPLHF
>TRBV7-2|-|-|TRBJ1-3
TGTGCCAGCAGCCTAATAAGCTCTGGAAACACCATATATTTT
CASSLISSGNTIYF
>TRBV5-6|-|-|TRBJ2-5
TGTGCCAGCAGTCAAGACAGACAAGAGACCCAGTACTTC
CASSQDRQETQYF
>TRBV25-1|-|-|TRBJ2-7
TGTGCCAGCAGTGAATCTGTCGCCTACGAGCAGTACTTC
CASSESVAYEQYF
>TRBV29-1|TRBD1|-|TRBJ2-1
TGCAGCGTTGAACAACGGATTGGGCAGGGGGCGTACAATGAGCAGTTCTTC
CSVEQRIGQGAYNEQFF
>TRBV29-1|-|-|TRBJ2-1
TGCAGTGGGGGCAGCGGGATTAGCAATGAGCAGTTCTTC
CSGGSGISNEQFF
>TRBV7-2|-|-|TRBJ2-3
TGTGCCAGCAGCTTAGGCAGATCCACAGATACGCAGTATTTT
CASSLGRSTDTQYF
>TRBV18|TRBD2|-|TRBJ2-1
TGTGCCAGCTCACGCCTTCCGGGACTAGCGGGAGACGAGCAGTTCTTC
CASSRLPGLAGDEQFF
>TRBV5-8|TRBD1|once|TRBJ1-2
TGTGCCAGCACCCTGACAGGGACCGACGGCTACACCTTC
CASTLTGTDGYTF
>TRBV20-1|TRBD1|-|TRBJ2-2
TGCAGTGCTCGTGGACAGGGCACCGGGGAGCTGTTTTTT
CSARGQGTGELFF
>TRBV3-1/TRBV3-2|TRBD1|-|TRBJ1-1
TGTGCCAGCAGGACAGGGGAGAACACTGAAGCTTTCTTT
CASRTGENTEAFF
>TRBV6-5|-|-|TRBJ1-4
TGTGCCAGCAGTTATTCAGGGATGTCTAATGAAAAACTGTTTTTT
CASSYSGMSNEKLFF
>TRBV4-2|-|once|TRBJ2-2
TGTGCCAGCAGCCAAGATTTTTACGGGGGAAACACCGGGGAGCTGTTTTTT
CASSQDFYGGNTGELFF
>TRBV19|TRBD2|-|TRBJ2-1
TGTGCCAGTAGTATGGGGCGGGAGGACCACAATGAGCAGTTCTTC
CASSMGREDHNEQFF
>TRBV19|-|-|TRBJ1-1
TGTGCCAGTAATAAATTTGGACGGGGAGCTGAAGCTTTCTTT
CASNKFGRGAEAFF
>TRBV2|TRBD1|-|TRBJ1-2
TGTGCCAGCAGGGGACAGGCGTTATATGGCTACACCTTC
CASRGQALYGYTF
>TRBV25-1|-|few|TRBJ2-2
TGTGCCAGCAGTGGCAGGGGGAACACCGGGGAGCTGTTTTTT
CASSGRGNTGELFF
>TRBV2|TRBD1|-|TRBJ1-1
TGTGCCAGCAGTGTAGGGACAGGGGTAGCTTTCTTT
CASSVGTGVAFF
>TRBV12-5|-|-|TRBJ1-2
TGTGCTAGTGGCCCCGGACACAGCCGATACTATGGCTACACCTTC
CASGPGHSRYYGYTF
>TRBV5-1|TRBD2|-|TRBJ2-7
TGCGCCAGCAGTGTAAGTTTCGGTAGCGGGAAATACGAGCAGTACTTC
CASSVSFGSGKYEQYF
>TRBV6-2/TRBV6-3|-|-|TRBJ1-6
TGTGCCAGCAGCCTTTGGACACTCGCATATAATTCACCCCTCCACTTT
CASSLWTLAYNSPLHF
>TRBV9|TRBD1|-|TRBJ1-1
TGTGCCAGCAGCGCCCAGGGGGCGCGTGAAGCTTTCTTT
CASSAQGAREAFF
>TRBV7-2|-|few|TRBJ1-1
TGTGCCAGCCGATCTGAAGGGGCAGGGCCAGAAGCTTTCTTT
CASRSEGAGPEAFF
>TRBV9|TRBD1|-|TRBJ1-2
TGTGCCAGCAGCGTAGAGAGCAGGGGGCTTTATGGCTACACCTTC
CASSVESRGLYGYTF
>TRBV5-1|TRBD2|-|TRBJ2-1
TGCGCCAGCAGCTTGGCTCCCGGGACTAGCTACAATGAGCAGTTCTTC
CASSLAPGTSYNEQFF
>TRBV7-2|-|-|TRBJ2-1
TGTGCCAGCATCGGGAACAATGAGCAGTTCTTC
CASIGNNEQFF
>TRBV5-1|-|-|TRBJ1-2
TGCGCCAGCAGCCCCGGGAGTAGCCCCCCCCCGGGTGGCTACACCTTC
CASSPGSSPPPGGYTF
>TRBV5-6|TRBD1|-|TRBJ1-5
TGTGCCAGCAGCTTTGGTGGACAGGGAGCTATCACCCCCCAGCATTTT
CASSFGGQGAITPQHF
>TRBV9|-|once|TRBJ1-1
TGTGCCAGCAGCGTGGCGAACACTGAAGCTTTCTTT
CASSVANTEAFF
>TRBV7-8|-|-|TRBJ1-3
TGTGCCAGCAGCTTAGCCACAGGGATAGGAAACACCATATATTTT
CASSLATGIGNTIYF
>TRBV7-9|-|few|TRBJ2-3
TGTGCCAGCAGCTTAGAGGGGTCCACAGATACGCAGTATTTT
CASSLEGSTDTQYF
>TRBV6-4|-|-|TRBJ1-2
TGTGCCAGCAGTGCTAGACCAGCAAGTCGGGATGGCTACACCTTC
CASSARPASRDGYTF
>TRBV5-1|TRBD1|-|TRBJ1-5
TGCGCCAGCAGCTTGGGATCCGGACAGGGGGCGCGTAATCAGCCCCAGCATTTT
CASSLGSGQGARNQPQHF
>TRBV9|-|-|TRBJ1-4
TGTGCCAGCAGCCCTCGGACAGCAACTAATGAAAAACTGTTTTTT
CASSPRTATNEKLFF